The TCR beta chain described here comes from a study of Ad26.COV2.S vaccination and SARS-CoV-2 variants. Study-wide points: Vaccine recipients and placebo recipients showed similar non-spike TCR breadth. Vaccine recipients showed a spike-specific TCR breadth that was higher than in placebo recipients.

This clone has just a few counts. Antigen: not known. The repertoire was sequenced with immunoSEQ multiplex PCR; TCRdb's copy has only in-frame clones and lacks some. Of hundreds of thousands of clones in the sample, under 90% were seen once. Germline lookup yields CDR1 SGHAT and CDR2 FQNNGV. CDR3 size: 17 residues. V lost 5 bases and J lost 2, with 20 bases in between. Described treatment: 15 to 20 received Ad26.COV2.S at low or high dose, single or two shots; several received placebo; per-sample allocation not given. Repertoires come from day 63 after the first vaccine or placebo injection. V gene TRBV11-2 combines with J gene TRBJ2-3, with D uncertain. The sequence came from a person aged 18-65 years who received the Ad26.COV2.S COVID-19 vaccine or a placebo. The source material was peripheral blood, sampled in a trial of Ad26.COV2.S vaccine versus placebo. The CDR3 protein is CASSPARARQDTDTQYF. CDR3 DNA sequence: TGTGCCAGCAGCCCCGCCCGGGCGAGGCAAGACACAGATACGCAGTATTTT.